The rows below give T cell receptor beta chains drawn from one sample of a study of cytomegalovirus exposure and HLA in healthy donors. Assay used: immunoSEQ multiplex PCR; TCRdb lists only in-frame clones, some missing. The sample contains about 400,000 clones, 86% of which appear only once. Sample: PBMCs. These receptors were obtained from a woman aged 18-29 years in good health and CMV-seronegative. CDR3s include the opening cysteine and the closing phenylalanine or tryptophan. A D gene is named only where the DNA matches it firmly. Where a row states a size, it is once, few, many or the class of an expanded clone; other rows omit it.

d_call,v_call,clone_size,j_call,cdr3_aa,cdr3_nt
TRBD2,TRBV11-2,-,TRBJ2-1,CASSLDLAGGNEQFF,TGTGCCAGCAGCTTAGATTTGGCGGGGGGGAATGAGCAGTTCTTC
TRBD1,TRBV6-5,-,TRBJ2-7,CASSAAGGEQYF,TGTGCCAGCAGTGCAGCAGGGGGCGAGCAGTACTTC
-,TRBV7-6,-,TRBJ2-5,CASSPEGGAWQETQYF,TGTGCCAGCAGTCCTGAAGGGGGGGCTTGGCAAGAGACCCAGTACTTC
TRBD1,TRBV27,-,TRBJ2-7,CASSSPGQGTNEQYF,TGTGCCAGCAGTTCCCCGGGACAGGGGACCAACGAGCAGTACTTC
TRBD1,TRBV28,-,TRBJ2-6,CASSMGQGAPSGANVLTF,TGTGCCAGCAGTATGGGACAGGGCGCCCCTTCTGGGGCCAACGTCCTGACTTTC
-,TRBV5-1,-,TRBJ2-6,CASSLGGTSGANVLTF,TGCGCCAGCAGCTTGGGAGGCACCTCTGGGGCCAACGTCCTGACTTTC
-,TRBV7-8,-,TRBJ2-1,CASSKTGVSYNEQFF,TGTGCCAGCAGCAAAACGGGAGTCTCCTACAATGAGCAGTTCTTC
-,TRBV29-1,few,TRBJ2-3,CSVHGGYRTDTQYF,TGCAGCGTTCACGGCGGCTATCGCACAGATACGCAGTATTTT
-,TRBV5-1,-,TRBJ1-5,CASSSGTAGQPQHF,TGCGCCAGCAGCAGCGGGACGGCGGGTCAGCCCCAGCATTTT
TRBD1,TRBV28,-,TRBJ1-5,CASSLFGTGKLYQPQHF,TGTGCCAGCAGTTTATTCGGGACAGGGAAATTGTATCAGCCCCAGCATTTT
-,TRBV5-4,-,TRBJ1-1,CASSSGSQGDQAFF,TGTGCCAGCAGCTCTGGTTCACAGGGAGACCAAGCTTTCTTT